The T cell receptor (beta chain) under discussion was sequenced for a study of blood T cell repertoires in COVID-19. Study at large: The samples span acute and convalescent COVID-19 from the United States, Italy and Spain. In each case, the material was cDNA or gDNA derived from T cells, B-cell-depleted T cells, or PBMCs.

Per the original methods: The assay estimated nucleated cells by amplifying reference gene primers. Data came from immunoSEQ multiplex PCR; TCRdb stores just in-frame clones and leaves some out. From that table come the V and J calls and clone size; the DNA was used to work out D and trimming. The sample includes around 30,000 clones, 85% to 90% of them seen just once. The V end was cut by 4 bases, the J end by 4 bases, with 16 bases between. Germline CDR1 MGHRA, CDR2 YSYEKL. CDR3 length: 15 residues. The sequence derives from a man in his 60s with active COVID-19. The genes are TRBV4-1 and TRBJ1-2; no reliable D call. The sequenced material came from peripheral blood. CDR3 in amino acids: CASSPGVLSPYGYTF. CDR3 sequence (DNA): TGCGCCAGCAGCCCTGGAGTCTTGAGTCCCTATGGCTACACCTTC.